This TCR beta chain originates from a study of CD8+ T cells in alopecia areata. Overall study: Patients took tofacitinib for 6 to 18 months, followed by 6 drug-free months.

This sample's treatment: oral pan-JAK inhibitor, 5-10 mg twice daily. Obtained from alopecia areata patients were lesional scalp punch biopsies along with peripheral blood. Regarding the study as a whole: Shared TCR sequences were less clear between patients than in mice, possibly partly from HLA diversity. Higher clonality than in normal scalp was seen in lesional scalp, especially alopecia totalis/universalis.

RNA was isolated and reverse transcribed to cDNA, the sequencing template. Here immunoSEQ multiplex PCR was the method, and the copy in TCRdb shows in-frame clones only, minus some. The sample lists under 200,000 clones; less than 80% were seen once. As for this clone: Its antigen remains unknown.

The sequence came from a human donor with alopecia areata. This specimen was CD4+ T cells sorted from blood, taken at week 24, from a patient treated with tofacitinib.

CDR3 sequence reads: CASSPGGAGRETQYF. DNA for the CDR3: TGTGCCAGCAGCCCAGGTGGGGCAGGGAGGGAGACCCAGTACTTC. This chain uses TRBV28 with TRBJ2-5; TRBD2 is a possible D gene (6 bases). CDR1 MDHEN and CDR2 SYDVKM come from the germline V gene. The CDR3 runs 15 residues. Trimming took 6 bases from V and 5 from J, leaving 19 bases between them.